This TCR beta chain was obtained from a study of blood T cell repertoires in COVID-19. At the level of the study: The United States, Italy and Spain supplied acute and convalescent COVID-19 samples.

Here immunoSEQ multiplex PCR was the method, and the copy in TCRdb shows in-frame clones only, minus some. The sample has approximately 380,000 clones; 90% to 95% are singletons. Allocation to cohorts depended on clinical history reported by the participants. People in the exposed group encountered a COVID-19 case within 2 weeks before entering the study. The clonotype comes from a woman aged 35 to 49 who had been exposed to COVID-19. Sequenced material: PBMCs or T cells enriched from blood (not recorded which).

CDR3 in DNA: TGTGCCTGGAGATTACAGGGGAATGGAAACACCATATATTTT. This sequence encodes CAWRLQGNGNTIYF. The chain has TRBV30 and TRBJ1-3; 7 bases are a match to TRBD1. The germline V gene encodes CDR1 GTSNPN and CDR2 SVGIG (reference sequence). This CDR3 has 14 residues. Trimming removed 3 bases from V and 3 bases from J; junction bases left unmatched: 5.